These T cell receptor beta chains were read from a single sample in a study of blood T cell repertoires in COVID-19. Assay used: immunoSEQ multiplex PCR; TCRdb lists only in-frame clones, some missing. In the table there are some 180,000 clones, approximately 80% of which are singletons. The sample taken for sequencing was PBMCs or T cells enriched from blood (not recorded which). The source is a man in his fifties or sixties who had been exposed to COVID-19. Each CDR3 is given with its conserved first and last residue. The D gene is left open where the match is weak. Clone size is not always given. Where it is, it says once, few, many or a class for expanded clones.

TRBJ2-7,TRBV9,NA,NA,13,TGTGCCAGCAGCGTCGACTCCCCGTACGAGCAGTACTTC,CASSVDSPYEQYF
TRBJ2-1,TRBV5-1,NA,few,16,TGCGCCAGCAGCTTGGTAACGGGATGGACCTACAATGAGCAGTTCTTC,CASSLVTGWTYNEQFF
TRBJ2-1,TRBV3-1/TRBV3-2,TRBD2,NA,13,TGTGCCAGCAGCCGACTAGCGGGAGGGGAGCAGTTCTTC,CASSRLAGGEQFF
TRBJ2-1,TRBV10-1,TRBD2,once,18,TGCGCCAGCAGTGAGTCGACTCAAGGACTAGCGGGGTACAATGAGCAGTTCTTC,CASSESTQGLAGYNEQFF
TRBJ1-2,TRBV19,NA,NA,14,TGTGCCAGTAGTATACGAGGCCCGAACTATGGCTACACCTTC,CASSIRGPNYGYTF
TRBJ2-1,TRBV5-4,NA,few,17,TGTGCCAGCAGCTTGGTCGCGGGGATCACCGGGGACAATGAGCAGTTCTTC,CASSLVAGITGDNEQFF
TRBJ1-6,TRBV5-4,NA,NA,17,TGTGCCAGCAGCGTGGCGGGCAGGGGTACGTTTCGTTCACCCCTCCACTTT,CASSVAGRGTFRSPLHF
TRBJ1-4,TRBV28,TRBD1,NA,18,TGTGCCAGCAGACACACGGGACAGGGTTTATCGACTAATGAAAAACTGTTTTTT,CASRHTGQGLSTNEKLFF
TRBJ2-1,TRBV2,TRBD2,NA,15,TGTGCCAGCAGTCTAGCGGGAGGGAACTACAATGAGCAGTTCTTC,CASSLAGGNYNEQFF
TRBJ2-2,TRBV12-2,NA,NA,18,TGTGCAAGTCGCTTAGCGTTGTTAGCGGGAGTGTACACCGGGGAGCTGTTTTTT,CASRLALLAGVYTGELFF
TRBJ1-1,TRBV14,TRBD1,NA,15,TGTGCCAGCAGCCATAGGACAGGGGGAAACACTGAAGCTTTCTTT,CASSHRTGGNTEAFF
TRBJ2-5,TRBV14,TRBD1,NA,17,TGTGCCAGCAGCCAAGATCAACAGGGGGCCCAAGGCGAGACCCAGTACTTC,CASSQDQQGAQGETQYF
TRBJ2-5,TRBV27,NA,NA,15,TGTGCCAGCAGTTTAGAGGCAGGGCCCCGAGAGACCCAGTACTTC,CASSLEAGPRETQYF
TRBJ2-1,TRBV9,TRBD2,NA,16,TGTGCCAGCAGCGCCCCGGGGACTAGCGGGATCCATGAGCAGTTCTTC,CASSAPGTSGIHEQFF
TRBJ2-1,TRBV7-2,TRBD1,NA,16,TGTGCCAGCAGCCCCTGGGACAGGGGGAGGTACAATGAGCAGTTCTTC,CASSPWDRGRYNEQFF
TRBJ1-2,TRBV5-1,NA,NA,16,TGCGCCAGCAGCTTGACAGGGAACCCATCTAACTATGGCTACACCTTC,CASSLTGNPSNYGYTF
TRBJ2-5,TRBV28,NA,NA,15,TGTGCCAGCAGTTCAGTATCAGGGGGCGGGGGGACCCAGTACTTC,CASSSVSGGGGTQYF
TRBJ2-3,TRBV27,TRBD2,NA,15,TGTGCCAGCAGCCGAGCGGGAGCGGGCACAGATACGCAGTATTTT,CASSRAGAGTDTQYF
TRBJ2-3,TRBV27,NA,NA,15,TGTGCCAGCAGTTTGGCCATTCCTAGCACAGATACGCAGTATTTT,CASSLAIPSTDTQYF
TRBJ2-1,TRBV13,TRBD1,once,16,TGTGCCAGCAGCTTACCCGACAGGGGGCCTGGGAATGAGCAGTTCTTC,CASSLPDRGPGNEQFF
TRBJ2-7,TRBV5-4,TRBD2,once,14,TGTGCCAGCAGCCGTGAAGCGGGAGGAGACGAGCAGTACTTC,CASSREAGGDEQYF
TRBJ1-6,TRBV6-5,NA,NA,14,TGTGCCAGCAACGCCCGAGGGTACAATTCACCCCTCCACTTT,CASNARGYNSPLHF
TRBJ2-7,TRBV7-2,NA,NA,16,TGTGCCAGCAGCTTAGTACGGCCAGGTGCTTCCTACGAGCAGTACTTC,CASSLVRPGASYEQYF
TRBJ1-1,TRBV11-2,NA,many,14,TGTGCCAGCAGCCCCTCGACAGTGAACACTGAAGCTTTCTTT,CASSPSTVNTEAFF
TRBJ2-5,TRBV19,TRBD2,NA,12,TGTGCCAGTAGGCTAGCGGGAGAGACCCAGTACTTC,CASRLAGETQYF
TRBJ1-5,TRBV3-1/TRBV3-2,NA,NA,12,TGTGCCAGCAGCCAAGGGCAGCAGCCCCAGCATTTT,CASSQGQQPQHF
TRBJ1-1,TRBV2,TRBD1,NA,14,TGTGCCAGCAGTTCCCGGACAGGGAGGACTGAAGCTTTCTTT,CASSSRTGRTEAFF
TRBJ2-1,TRBV2,NA,few,13,TGTGCCAGCAGTTCCGAAACAGACAATGAGCAGTTCTTC,CASSSETDNEQFF
TRBJ2-7,TRBV24-1,NA,NA,14,TGTGCCACCAGTGGGGCAGGGGGGCCCTACGAGCAGTACTTC,CATSGAGGPYEQYF
TRBJ2-1,TRBV5-1,TRBD2,NA,16,TGCGCCAGCAGCCTGCGGACTAGCGGGTATCCAGATGAGCAGTTCTTC,CASSLRTSGYPDEQFF
TRBJ2-7,TRBV5-6,TRBD2,NA,14,TGTGCCACCAAACCAAGCGGGACCTCCTACGAGCAGTACTTC,CATKPSGTSYEQYF
TRBJ2-1,TRBV9,TRBD1,NA,14,TGTGCCAGCAGCGCTGCGATCCGGGACAGAGAGCAGTTCTTC,CASSAAIRDREQFF
TRBJ2-3,TRBV30,TRBD2,once,15,TGTGCCTGGAGTGAAACTAGCGGTTCGGTGGATACGCAGTATTTT,CAWSETSGSVDTQYF
TRBJ2-2,TRBV9,TRBD2,NA,15,TGTGCCAGCAGCGCGACTAGCGGGAAAGCCGGGGAGCTGTTTTTT,CASSATSGKAGELFF
TRBJ1-4,TRBV28,NA,few,14,TGTGCCAGCAGACGACGGACTAGTGGTGAAAAACTGTTTTTT,CASRRRTSGEKLFF
TRBJ1-2,TRBV28,NA,NA,12,TGTGCCAGCAGGCGGGGGTCGGCGGGCTACACCTTC,CASRRGSAGYTF
TRBJ1-5,TRBV27,TRBD1,NA,14,TGTGCCAGCAGTTCTGGACAGGGTGGACAGCCCCAGCATTTT,CASSSGQGGQPQHF
TRBJ2-7,TRBV6-6,TRBD2,NA,17,TGTGCCAGCAGTCTCACGTGGGGGGGAGGGGACTCCTACGAGCAGTACTTC,CASSLTWGGGDSYEQYF
TRBJ1-2,TRBV6-5,TRBD1,NA,15,TGTGCCAGCAGTTACACCGGGACAGGGGTGGGCGGCTACACCTTC,CASSYTGTGVGGYTF
TRBJ1-1,TRBV7-9,NA,NA,14,TGTGCCAGCAGCTTAACCCGGGGGAACACTGAAGCTTTCTTT,CASSLTRGNTEAFF
TRBJ1-2,TRBV29-1,NA,NA,11,TGCAGCGTTACCTGGGAGTATGGCTACACCTTC,CSVTWEYGYTF
TRBJ1-2,TRBV19,NA,NA,15,TGTGCCAGTACTATTCAATCCCGGACAAGCTATGGCTACACCTTC,CASTIQSRTSYGYTF
TRBJ1-6,TRBV6-5,NA,NA,12,TGTGCCAGCAGCGCGGGGCCCTCACCCCTCCACTTT,CASSAGPSPLHF
TRBJ1-2,TRBV27,NA,many,15,TGTGCCAGCAGTTTGAGGGGGGGCGCGATTTATGGCTACACCTTC,CASSLRGGAIYGYTF